Here is one TCR beta chain with its context. This sample is drawn from a study of blood T cell repertoires in COVID-19. The wider study: The United States, Italy and Spain provided the acute and convalescent COVID-19 samples. T cells, B-cell-depleted T cells, or PBMCs supplied cDNA or gDNA.

This CDR3 spans 13 amino acids. CDR1 and CDR2 from the germline V gene are SGHRS and YFSETQ. V was trimmed by 0 bases and J by 6 bases, leaving 9 bases between them. Per the authors' pipeline: Nucleated cell number was recorded as an estimate derived from reference gene primer amplification. Sequenced by immunoSEQ multiplex PCR; TCRdb stores in-frame clones only, minus some. That table supplies the V and J calls and clone size; D and trimming were determined from the DNA. The sample has approximately 360,000 clones; roughly 90% are singletons. The J gene is TRBJ1-2, the V gene TRBV5-1; maybe TRBD1 (5 bases). Sample: peripheral blood. The clonotype was recovered from a man aged 35-49 years with acute or convalescent COVID-19. The CDR3 loop is CASSLAGNDGYTF. CDR3 bases: TGCGCCAGCAGCTTGGCAGGGAATGATGGCTACACCTTC.